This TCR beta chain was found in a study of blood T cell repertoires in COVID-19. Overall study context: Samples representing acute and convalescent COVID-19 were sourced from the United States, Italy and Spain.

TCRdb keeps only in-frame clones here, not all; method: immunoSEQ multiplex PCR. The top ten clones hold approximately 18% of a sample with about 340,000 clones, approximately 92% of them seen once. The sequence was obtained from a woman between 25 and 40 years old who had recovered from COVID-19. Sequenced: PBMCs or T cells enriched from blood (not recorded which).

The CDR3 region is CASRMGGSQETQYF. The CDR3 nucleotides are TGTGCCAGCAGGATGGGAGGGAGCCAAGAGACCCAGTACTTC. The V gene is TRBV28, the J gene TRBJ2-5, with 7 bases that match TRBD2. The CDR3 is 14 amino acids. V shed 6 bases, J shed 1 base, and the junction held 5 bases outside the gene matches. From germline, CDR1 is MDHEN and CDR2 SYDVKM.